This T cell receptor beta chain was found in a study of T cells after yellow fever vaccination. Study-level background: Each low-cell-number fraction was prepared by means of SMART-Seq v4 Ultra Low Input. Notes on the study in general: Weaker overall, the secondary response nonetheless peaked faster (day 5 versus 15).

TCRdb reprocessed the 5' RACE reads via MiXCR and lists one record per CDR3 protein. This sample has 130,000 or so distinct CDR3 sequences, with about 15% found just once. Per germline, CDR1 SGHKS and CDR2 YYEKEE (reference sequence). This CDR3 is 15 amino acids long. V dropped 4 bases and J dropped 6 bases, with 17 bases sitting between them. The sample holds a few counts of this clonotype. Its matching antigen is unknown. Sequenced here: CD8+ T cells sorted from PBMCs, sampled 5 days after the yellow fever booster vaccination. The chain links TRBV5-5 to TRBJ2-1; D might be TRBD1 or TRBD2, each matching 6 bases. The sequence was obtained from a man aged 18 to 29 who received the YFV17D yellow fever vaccine. The CDR3 nucleotides are TGTGCCAGCAGCCCCCCGGGGGCCCGCAGCAATGAGCAGTTCTTC. Translation gives CASSPPGARSNEQFF. Full variable domain (rest looked up from reference TRBV5-5 and TRBJ2-1): DAGVTQSPTHLIKTRGQQVTLRCSPISGHKSVSWYQQVLGQGPQFIFQYYEKEERGRGNFPDRFSARQFPNYSSELNVNALLLGDSALYLCASSPPGARSNEQFFGPGTRLTVL.